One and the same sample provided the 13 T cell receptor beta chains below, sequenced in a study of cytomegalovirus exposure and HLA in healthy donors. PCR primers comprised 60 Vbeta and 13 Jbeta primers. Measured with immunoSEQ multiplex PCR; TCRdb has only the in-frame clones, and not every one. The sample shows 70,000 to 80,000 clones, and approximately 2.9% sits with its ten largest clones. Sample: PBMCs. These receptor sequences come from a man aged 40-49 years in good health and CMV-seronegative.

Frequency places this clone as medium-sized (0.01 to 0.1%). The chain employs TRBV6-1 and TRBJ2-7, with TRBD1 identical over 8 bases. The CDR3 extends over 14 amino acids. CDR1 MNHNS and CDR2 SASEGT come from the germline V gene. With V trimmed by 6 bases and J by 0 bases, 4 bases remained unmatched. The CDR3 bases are TGTGCCAGCAGGGGACAGGTAGGCTCCTACGAGCAGTACTTC. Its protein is CASRGQVGSYEQYF.

The CDR3 DNA is TGCGCCAGCAGCCTCGGACTAGCGGGGGGGGACAATGAGCAGTTCTTC. It translates to CASSLGLAGGDNEQFF. The V and J genes are TRBV5-1 and TRBJ2-1; 15 bases agree with TRBD2. The CDR3 extends over 16 amino acids. V was pared by 4 bases and J by 5 bases, with 4 bases of the junction left unmatched. Germline assignment: CDR1 SGHRS and CDR2 YFSETQ.

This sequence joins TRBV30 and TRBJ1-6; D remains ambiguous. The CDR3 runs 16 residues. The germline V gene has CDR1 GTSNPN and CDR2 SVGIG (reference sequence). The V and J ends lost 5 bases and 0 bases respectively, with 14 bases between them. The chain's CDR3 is CAWATDGASYNSPLHF. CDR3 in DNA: TGTGCCTGGGCTACTGACGGAGCCTCCTATAATTCACCCCTCCACTTT. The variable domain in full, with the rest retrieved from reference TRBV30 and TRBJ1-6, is SQTIHQWPATLVQPVGSPLSLECTVEGTSNPNLYWYRQAAGRGLQLLFYSVGIGQISSEVPQNLSASRPQDRQFILSSKKLLLSDSGFYLCAWATDGASYNSPLHFGNGTRLTVT.

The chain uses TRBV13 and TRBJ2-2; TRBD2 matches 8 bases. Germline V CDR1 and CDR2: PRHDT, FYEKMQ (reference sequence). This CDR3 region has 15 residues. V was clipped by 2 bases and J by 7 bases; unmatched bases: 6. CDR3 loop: CASSLFQRGNGELFF. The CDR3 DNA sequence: TGTGCCAGCAGCTTATTCCAGCGGGGGAACGGGGAGCTGTTTTTT.

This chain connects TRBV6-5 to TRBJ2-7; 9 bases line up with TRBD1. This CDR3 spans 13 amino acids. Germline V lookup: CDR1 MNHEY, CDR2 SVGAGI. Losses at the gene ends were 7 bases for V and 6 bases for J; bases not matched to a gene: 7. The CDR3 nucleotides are TGTGCCAGCACGGACAGGGGAGGCGCCGAGCAGTACTTC. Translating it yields CASTDRGGAEQYF.

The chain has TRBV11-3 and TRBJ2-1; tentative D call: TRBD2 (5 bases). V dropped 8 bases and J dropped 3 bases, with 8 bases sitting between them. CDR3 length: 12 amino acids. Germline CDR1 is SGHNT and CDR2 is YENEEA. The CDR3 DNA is TGTGCCAGCTCGGCGGGCTACAATGAGCAGTTCTTC. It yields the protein CASSAGYNEQFF.

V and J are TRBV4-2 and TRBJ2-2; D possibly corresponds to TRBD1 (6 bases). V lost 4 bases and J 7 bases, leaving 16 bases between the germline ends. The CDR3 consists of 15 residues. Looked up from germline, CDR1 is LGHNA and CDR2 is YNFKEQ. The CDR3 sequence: CASSLIRGSGGELFF. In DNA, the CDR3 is TGTGCCAGCAGCCTAATCAGGGGATCTGGCGGGGAGCTGTTTTTT.

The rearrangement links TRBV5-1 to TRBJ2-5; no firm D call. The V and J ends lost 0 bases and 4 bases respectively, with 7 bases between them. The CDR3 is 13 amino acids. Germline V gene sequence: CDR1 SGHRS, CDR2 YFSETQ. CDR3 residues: CASSLGGSETQYF. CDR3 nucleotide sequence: TGCGCCAGCAGCTTGGGTGGCTCAGAGACCCAGTACTTC.

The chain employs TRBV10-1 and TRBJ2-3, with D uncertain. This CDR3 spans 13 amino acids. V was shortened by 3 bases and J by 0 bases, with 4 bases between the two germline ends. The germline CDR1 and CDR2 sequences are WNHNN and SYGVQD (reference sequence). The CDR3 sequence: CASSDSSTDTQYF. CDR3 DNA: TGCGCCAGCAGTGACTCGAGCACAGATACGCAGTATTTT.

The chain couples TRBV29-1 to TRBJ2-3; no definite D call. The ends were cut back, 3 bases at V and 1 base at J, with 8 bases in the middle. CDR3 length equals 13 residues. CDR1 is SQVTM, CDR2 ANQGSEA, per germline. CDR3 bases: TGCAGCGTTGACGAACAGCGCACAGATACGCAGTATTTT. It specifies CSVDEQRTDTQYF.

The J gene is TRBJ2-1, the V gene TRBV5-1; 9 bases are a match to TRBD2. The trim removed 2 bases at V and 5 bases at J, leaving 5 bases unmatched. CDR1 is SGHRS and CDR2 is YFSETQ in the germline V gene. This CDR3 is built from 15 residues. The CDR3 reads CASSFERGDDNEQFF. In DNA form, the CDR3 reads TGCGCCAGCAGCTTCGAGCGGGGGGATGACAATGAGCAGTTCTTC.

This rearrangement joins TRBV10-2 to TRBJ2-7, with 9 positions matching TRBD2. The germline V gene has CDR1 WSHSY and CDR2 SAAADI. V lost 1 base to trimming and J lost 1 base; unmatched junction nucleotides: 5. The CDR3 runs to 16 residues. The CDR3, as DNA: TGCGCCAGCAGTGAGTTTAGCGGGGGCTCATCCTACGAGCAGTACTTC. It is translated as CASSEFSGGSSYEQYF.

The chain's CDR3 is CAWRKGLAGGRDTQYF. The CDR3 DNA is TGTGCCTGGAGGAAGGGACTAGCGGGGGGACGAGATACGCAGTATTTT. The chain uses TRBV30 and TRBJ2-3; 15 bases fit TRBD2. The CDR3 is 16 residues long. The V and J ends lost 3 bases and 5 bases, in that order; junction bases with no gene match: 6. Germline lookup yields CDR1 GTSNPN and CDR2 SVGIG (reference sequence).